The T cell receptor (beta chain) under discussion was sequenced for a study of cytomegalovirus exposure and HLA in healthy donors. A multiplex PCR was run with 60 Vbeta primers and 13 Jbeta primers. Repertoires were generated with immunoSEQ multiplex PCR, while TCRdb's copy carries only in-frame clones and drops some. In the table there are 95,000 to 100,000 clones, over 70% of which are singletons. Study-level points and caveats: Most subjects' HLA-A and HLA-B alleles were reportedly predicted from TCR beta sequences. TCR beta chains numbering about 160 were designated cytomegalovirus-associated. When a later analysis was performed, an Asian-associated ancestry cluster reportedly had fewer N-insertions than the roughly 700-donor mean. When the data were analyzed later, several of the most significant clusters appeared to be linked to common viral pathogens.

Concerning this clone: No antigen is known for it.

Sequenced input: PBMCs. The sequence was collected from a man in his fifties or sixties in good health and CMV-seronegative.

CDR3 in DNA: TGTGCCAGTAGTATTTTCCCAGGGAGCAATCAGCCCCAGCATTTT. It specifies CASSIFPGSNQPQHF. The chain is built from TRBV19 and TRBJ1-5; TRBD1 is a possible D gene (5 bases). Trimming left V 3 bases short and J 1 base short, with 10 bases between. Per the germline V gene, CDR1 is LNHDA and CDR2 is SQIVND (reference sequence). The CDR3 spans 15 residues.